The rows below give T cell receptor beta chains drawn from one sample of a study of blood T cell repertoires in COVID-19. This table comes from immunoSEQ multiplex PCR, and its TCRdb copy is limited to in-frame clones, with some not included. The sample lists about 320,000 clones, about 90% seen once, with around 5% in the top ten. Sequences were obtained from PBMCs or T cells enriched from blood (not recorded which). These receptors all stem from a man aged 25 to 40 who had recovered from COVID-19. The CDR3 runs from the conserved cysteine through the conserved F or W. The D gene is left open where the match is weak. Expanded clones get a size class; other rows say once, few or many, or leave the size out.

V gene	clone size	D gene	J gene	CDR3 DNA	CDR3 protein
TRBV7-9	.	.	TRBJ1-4	TGTGCCAGCAGCTTAGTACGGTCTCCAACTAATGAAAAACTGTTTTTT	CASSLVRSPTNEKLFF
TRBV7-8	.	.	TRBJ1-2	TGTGCCAGCAGCCTGGGGTGGGCAGGGATGAACTATGGCTACACCTTC	CASSLGWAGMNYGYTF
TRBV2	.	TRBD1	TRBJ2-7	TGTGCCAGCAGTGAAATACAGGGGGCCTACGAGCAGTACTTC	CASSEIQGAYEQYF
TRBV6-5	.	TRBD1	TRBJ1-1	TGTGCCAGCAGGTTGACAGGGTTGAACACTGAAGCTTTCTTT	CASRLTGLNTEAFF
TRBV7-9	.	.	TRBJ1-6	TGTGCCAGCAGCTTCCAGGGCAGGAAAAGGGATAATTCACCCCTCCACTTT	CASSFQGRKRDNSPLHF
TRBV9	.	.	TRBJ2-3	TGTGCCAGCAGCGAGGGGGGCACAGATACGCAGTATTTT	CASSEGGTDTQYF
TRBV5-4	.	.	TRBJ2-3	TGTGCCAGCAGCTCCTATAGTGGCACAGATACGCAGTATTTT	CASSSYSGTDTQYF
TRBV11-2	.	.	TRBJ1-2	TGTGCCAGCAGCTTATTAACAGGGTGGCAGGGCTACACCTTC	CASSLLTGWQGYTF
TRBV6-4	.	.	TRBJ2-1	TGTGCCAGCAGTGACATGGTGGGGGGTTATGAGCAGTTCTTC	CASSDMVGGYEQFF
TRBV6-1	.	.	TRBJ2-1	TGTGCCAGCAGTGAAGGGAGGACGGGTGAGCAGTTCTTC	CASSEGRTGEQFF
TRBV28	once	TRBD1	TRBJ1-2	TGTGCCAGCAGGGGGACAGGGGGTAACTATGGCTACACCTTC	CASRGTGGNYGYTF
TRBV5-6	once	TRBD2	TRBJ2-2	TGTGCCAGCAGCTTGGGCGGGGGGGCCGCCGGGGAGCTGTTTTTT	CASSLGGGAAGELFF
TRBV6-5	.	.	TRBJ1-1	TGTGCCAGCAGGCGGGGCCGGAACACTGAAGCTTTCTTT	CASRRGRNTEAFF
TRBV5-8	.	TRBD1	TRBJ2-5	TGTGCCAGCAGCTATCGGACAGGGGGCGTAGAGACCCAGTACTTC	CASSYRTGGVETQYF
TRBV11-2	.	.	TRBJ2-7	TGTGCCAGCACCTTCGGGTCCTCCTACGAGCAGTACTTC	CASTFGSSYEQYF
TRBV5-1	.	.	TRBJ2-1	TGCGCCAGCAGCTTGGAAGGAGGGGGCGAGTTCTTC	CASSLEGGGEFF
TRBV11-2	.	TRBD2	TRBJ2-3	TGTGCCAGCAGCTTATTGGGGACTATCACAGATACGCAGTATTTT	CASSLLGTITDTQYF
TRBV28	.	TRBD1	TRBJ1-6	TGTGCCAGCAGAACCGGGACAGGGGGACATTCACCCCTCCACTTT	CASRTGTGGHSPLHF
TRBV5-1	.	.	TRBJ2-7	TGCGCCAGCAGCTTGGGGGTCAGTCCGGCAGGGGGGTCCTACGAGCAGTACTTC	CASSLGVSPAGGSYEQYF
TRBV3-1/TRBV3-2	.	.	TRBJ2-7	TGTGCCAGCAGCCATCGGAGAGAGCAGTACTTC	CASSHRREQYF
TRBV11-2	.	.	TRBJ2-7	TGTGCCAGCAGCTTACTGAGGTCCCACGAGCAGTACTTC	CASSLLRSHEQYF
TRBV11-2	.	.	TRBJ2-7	TGTGCCAGCAGCTCCTATGGGGCAGGGGTAAGGGACGAGCAGTACTTC	CASSSYGAGVRDEQYF
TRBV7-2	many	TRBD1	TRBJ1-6	TGTGCCAGCAGCGCCCGGACAGGGACGGGTTCACCCCTCCACTTT	CASSARTGTGSPLHF
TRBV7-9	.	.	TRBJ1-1	TGTGCCAGCAGCTTAGGGGCAGGGAAGGACACTGAAGCTTTCTTT	CASSLGAGKDTEAFF
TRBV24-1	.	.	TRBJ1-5	TGTGCCACCAGTGATTGGAGCGATAGCAATCAGCCCCAGCATTTT	CATSDWSDSNQPQHF
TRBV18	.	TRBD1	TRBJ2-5	TGTGCCAGCTCACCCGGGACAGATCACCAAGAGACCCAGTACTTC	CASSPGTDHQETQYF
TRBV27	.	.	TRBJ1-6	TGTGCCAGCAGTTTTGGAGGCGGGCGTTCACCCCTCCACTTT	CASSFGGGRSPLHF
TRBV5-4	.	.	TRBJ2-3	TGTGCCAGCAGCCCACAGGGGGGGCGGGCAGATACGCAGTATTTT	CASSPQGGRADTQYF
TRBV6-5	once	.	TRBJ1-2	TGTGCCAGCAATTCCGGAACAGGCGGCTACACCTTC	CASNSGTGGYTF
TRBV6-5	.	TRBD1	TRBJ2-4	TGTGCCAGCAGTCCAGGGACAGCAAGGCAAAACATTCAGTACTTC	CASSPGTARQNIQYF
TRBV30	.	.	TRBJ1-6	TGTGCCTGGAGTGTCAGGGGAGACTCACCCCTCCACTTT	CAWSVRGDSPLHF
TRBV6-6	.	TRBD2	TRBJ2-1	TGTGCCAGCAGTTTCGCGCGGGGGAGCCATTACAATGAGCAGTTCTTC	CASSFARGSHYNEQFF
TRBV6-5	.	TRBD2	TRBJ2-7	TGTGCCAGCAGAGAGGCGGGGGGCTCCTACGAGCAGTACTTC	CASREAGGSYEQYF
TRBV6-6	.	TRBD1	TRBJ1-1	TGTGCCAGCAGTGACAGGGGGCGCCGAGACACTGAAGCTTTCTTT	CASSDRGRRDTEAFF
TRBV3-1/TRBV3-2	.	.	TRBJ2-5	TGTGCCAGCAGCCAACCACCTGAGGCGGAGACCCAGTACTTC	CASSQPPEAETQYF
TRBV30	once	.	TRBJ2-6	TGTGCCTGCCAGGGCCCCTCTGGGGCCAACGTCCTGACTTTC	CACQGPSGANVLTF
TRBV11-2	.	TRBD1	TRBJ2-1	TGTGCCAGCAGCTCACCCTTCTACCCCGGGACAGGGTCGAATGAGCAGTTCTTC	CASSSPFYPGTGSNEQFF
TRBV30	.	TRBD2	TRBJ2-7	TGTGCCTGGAGTGTAGGACTAGCATACGAGCAGTACTTC	CAWSVGLAYEQYF
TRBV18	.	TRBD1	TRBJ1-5	TGTGCCAGCTCCCGGGACAGGGCGGCCAATCAGCCCCAGCATTTT	CASSRDRAANQPQHF
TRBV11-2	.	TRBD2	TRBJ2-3	TGTGCCAGCAGCTTCACTAGCGGGGGTTCGGGTGCGCAGTATTTT	CASSFTSGGSGAQYF
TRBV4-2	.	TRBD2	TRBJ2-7	TGTGCCAGCAAAACTAGCGGGGGGACCTACGAGCAGTACTTC	CASKTSGGTYEQYF
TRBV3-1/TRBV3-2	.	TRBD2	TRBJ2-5	TGTGCCAGCAGCCAAGGGACTAGCGATGTCATAAAGACCCAGTACTTC	CASSQGTSDVIKTQYF
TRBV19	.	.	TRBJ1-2	TGTGCCAGTAGTACCCCGTCGAAGTTGGGGGCGCATGGCTACACCTTC	CASSTPSKLGAHGYTF
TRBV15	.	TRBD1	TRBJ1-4	TGTGCCACCAGCGAGATAGGACAGGGGATAGAGAAACTGTTTTTT	CATSEIGQGIEKLFF
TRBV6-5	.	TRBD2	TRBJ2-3	TGTGCCAGCAAGGCTAGCGGGGGGGCCGGAGATACGCAGTATTTT	CASKASGGAGDTQYF
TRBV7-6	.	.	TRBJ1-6	TGTGCCAGCAGCCCAGGACAGCTTAATTCACCCCTCCACTTT	CASSPGQLNSPLHF